This T cell receptor (beta chain) is drawn from a study of T cell responses to AZD1222 COVID-19 vaccine. Broader study findings: Close to half of spike-specific TCRs reportedly recognize unmutated variant regions. The CD4 TCRs associated with vaccination extended across spike and predominated at 160-218 and 743-854. The donors showed a predominance of white British ancestry and of females, with possible underestimation of clonal diversity.

A note on this clone: The antigen is unknown.

Profiling relied on immunoSEQ multiplex PCR, and the TCRdb table lists in-frame clones only, not all of them. The data contain about 140,000 clones, around four fifths of them singletons. The CDR3 totals 14 residues. V was trimmed by 6 bases and J by 1 base, leaving 12 bases between them. Germline assignment: CDR1 SNHLY and CDR2 FYNNEI. The chain links TRBV2 to TRBJ1-2; tentative D call: TRBD1 (5 bases). This TCR was recovered from an adult in good health. The starting material was peripheral blood, obtained on day 0 of AZD1222 vaccination. The DNA for the CDR3 is TGTGCCAGCAGCATGGGGCAGATTAACTATGGCTACACCTTC. This translates into CASSMGQINYGYTF. The entire variable domain, with the rest obtained from reference TRBV2 and TRBJ1-2, is as follows: EPEVTQTPSHQVTQMGQEVILRCVPISNHLYFYWYRQILGQKVEFLVSFYNNEISEKSEIFDDQFSVERPDGSNFTLKIRSTKLEDSAMYFCASSMGQINYGYTFGSGTRLTVV.